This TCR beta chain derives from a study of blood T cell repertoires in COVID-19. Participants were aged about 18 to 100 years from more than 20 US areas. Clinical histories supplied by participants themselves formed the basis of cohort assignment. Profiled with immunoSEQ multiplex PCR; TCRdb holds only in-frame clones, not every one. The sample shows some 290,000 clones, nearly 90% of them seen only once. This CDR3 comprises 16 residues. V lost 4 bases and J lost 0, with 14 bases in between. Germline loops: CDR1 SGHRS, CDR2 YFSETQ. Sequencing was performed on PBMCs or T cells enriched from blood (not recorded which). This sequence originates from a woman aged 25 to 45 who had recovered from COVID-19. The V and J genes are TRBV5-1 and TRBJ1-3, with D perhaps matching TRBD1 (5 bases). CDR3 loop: CASSAGVRHSGNTIYF. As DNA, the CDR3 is TGCGCCAGCAGCGCGGGGGTGCGGCACTCTGGAAACACCATATATTTT.